Listed below are T cell receptor beta chains from one sample, sequenced in a study of cytomegalovirus exposure and HLA in healthy donors. Only in-frame clones appear in the TCRdb table, and some are missing; sequencing was by immunoSEQ multiplex PCR. This table holds 140,000 to 150,000 clones, approximately 67% found once. Specimen: PBMCs. Every receptor here comes from a woman aged 60-70 years in good health and CMV-seronegative. The CDR3 runs from the conserved cysteine through the conserved F or W. D genes are given only for firm matches. Some rows have no size entry. The others give once, few or many, or a class for an expanded clone.

j_call,clone_size,d_call,v_call,cdr3_nt,cdr3_aa
TRBJ1-5,once,NA,TRBV6-1,TGTGCCAGCAGACCAGGCCAGAGCTACAATCAGCCCCAGCATTTT,CASRPGQSYNQPQHF
TRBJ1-1,NA,NA,TRBV28,TGTGCCAGCAGCCGGGACACCCTGAACACTGAAGCTTTCTTT,CASSRDTLNTEAFF
TRBJ2-7,NA,NA,TRBV19,TGTGCCAGTAGTATAGCGGGAGTTAACTACGAGCAGTACTTC,CASSIAGVNYEQYF
TRBJ2-1,NA,NA,TRBV5-4,TGTGCCAGCAGCTTGGCCTTGCGGAAGAATGAGCAGTTCTTC,CASSLALRKNEQFF
TRBJ2-3,few,TRBD1,TRBV2,TGTGCCAGCGGGGGACAGGGATTCACAGATACGCAGTATTTT,CASGGQGFTDTQYF
TRBJ2-3,NA,NA,TRBV19,TGTGCCAGTAGTACCGGCGGGAATACGCAGTATTTT,CASSTGGNTQYF
TRBJ2-1,few,TRBD2,TRBV7-9,TGTGCCAGCAGCTTAGCGGGAGGGCGTTACAATGAGCAGTTCTTC,CASSLAGGRYNEQFF
TRBJ2-5,NA,NA,TRBV11-3,TGTGCCAGCGGTGTCCCGGCGGTCGAGACCCAGTACTTC,CASGVPAVETQYF
TRBJ1-5,few,NA,TRBV10-3,TGTGCCATCAGTGAGTCGTCGACAGAAGATCAGCCCCAGCATTTT,CAISESSTEDQPQHF
TRBJ2-2,NA,TRBD2,TRBV11-2,TGTGCCAGCAGCCCCTGGGGGGGGGCGAACACCGGGGAGCTGTTTTTT,CASSPWGGANTGELFF
TRBJ1-1,NA,NA,TRBV6-1,TGTGCCAGCCTCGCTTCACGACAGGTCGGTACTGAAGCTTTCTTT,CASLASRQVGTEAFF
TRBJ2-2,NA,NA,TRBV9,TGTGCCAGCAGCGTAGTCCCGGACTCAAACACCGGGGAGCTGTTTTTT,CASSVVPDSNTGELFF
TRBJ1-2,NA,NA,TRBV7-2,TGTGCCAGCAGCTTAATTTCAGGTTTGGGTGGCTACACCTTC,CASSLISGLGGYTF
TRBJ2-3,NA,TRBD2,TRBV7-9,TGTGCCAGCAGCTTATTACTAGCGGGAGGGCACACAGATACGCAGTATTTT,CASSLLLAGGHTDTQYF
TRBJ2-5,NA,NA,TRBV6-1,TGTGCCAGCAGTGAAGAGCACGGGGGTTCAGAGACCCAGTACTTC,CASSEEHGGSETQYF
TRBJ1-1,NA,TRBD1,TRBV13,TGTGCCAGCAGAGGTTGGGACAGGGTGAACACTGAAGCTTTCTTT,CASRGWDRVNTEAFF
TRBJ1-3,NA,NA,TRBV29-1,TGCAGCGTCCAGACACAAGGAAACACCATATATTTT,CSVQTQGNTIYF
TRBJ1-5,once,NA,TRBV19,TGTGCCAGTAGTATAATGACGGGTGGCGATCAGCCCCAGCATTTT,CASSIMTGGDQPQHF
TRBJ2-6,NA,TRBD1,TRBV4-1,TGCGCCAGCAGCGAGCGCGACAGGGCTTCTGGGGCCAACGTCCTGACTTTC,CASSERDRASGANVLTF
TRBJ1-3,once,TRBD1,TRBV6-1,TGTGCCAGCAGCCCCGGGACAGCCGGAAACACCATATATTTT,CASSPGTAGNTIYF
TRBJ2-7,NA,TRBD1,TRBV7-2,TGTGCCAGCAGCTTCCAGACAGGGGGCGGCTACGAGCAGTACTTC,CASSFQTGGGYEQYF
TRBJ2-3,NA,TRBD1,TRBV5-1,TGCGCCAGCAGCCTGACAGGGGTAGGGGATACGCAGTATTTT,CASSLTGVGDTQYF
TRBJ2-1,few,TRBD1,TRBV27,TGTGCCAGCAGTTTAATTAGGACAGGCCAATACAATGAGCAGTTCTTC,CASSLIRTGQYNEQFF
TRBJ2-1,NA,NA,TRBV29-1,TGCAGCGTTGTAAGTCCAGGCCCCTTGGGTGAGCAGTTCTTC,CSVVSPGPLGEQFF
TRBJ2-7,once,TRBD1,TRBV2,TGTGCCAGCACCGGACAGGGGTCCTACGAGCAGTACTTC,CASTGQGSYEQYF
TRBJ2-5,NA,NA,TRBV7-9,TGTGCCAGCAGCCTCCTAGGGGCCGGGGAGACCCAGTACTTC,CASSLLGAGETQYF
TRBJ2-5,NA,TRBD2,TRBV5-1,TGCGCCAGCAGAAGACTAGCGGGGGGCGGAGAGACCCAGTACTTC,CASRRLAGGGETQYF
TRBJ2-3,NA,NA,TRBV7-3,TGTGCCAGCAGCTTATGGTTATGGGCCGTACTCGACAATCGCACAGATACGCAGTATTTT,CASSLWLWAVLDNRTDTQYF
TRBJ1-2,NA,NA,TRBV29-1,TGCAGCGTTGATTTCCAGAACCCCTATGGCTACACCTTC,CSVDFQNPYGYTF
TRBJ1-1,NA,TRBD1,TRBV9,TGTGCCAGCAGCGCACGTACAGGGGACCCGAACACTGAAGCTTTCTTT,CASSARTGDPNTEAFF
TRBJ2-7,few,NA,TRBV6-6,TGTGCCAGCAGTTACTCGGAGCAAGTCGGCGAGCAGTACTTC,CASSYSEQVGEQYF
TRBJ1-5,NA,NA,TRBV19,TGTGCCAGTACCAACGCAGGGTATCAGCCCCAGCATTTT,CASTNAGYQPQHF
TRBJ2-3,few,NA,TRBV18,TGTGCCAGCTCACGGGACAACACAGATACGCAGTATTTT,CASSRDNTDTQYF
TRBJ2-5,few,NA,TRBV7-2,TGTGCCAGCAGCTTAAGGTCGCTAGGCGGTAGGACCCAGTACTTC,CASSLRSLGGRTQYF
TRBJ2-7,NA,TRBD2,TRBV7-8,TGTGCCAGCAGCTTAATCGTAGCGGGAGGCCGGGAGCAGTACTTC,CASSLIVAGGREQYF
TRBJ1-5,NA,NA,TRBV19,TGTGCCAGTACCCATGGGGGGGATCAGCCCCAGCATTTT,CASTHGGDQPQHF
TRBJ2-5,NA,NA,TRBV14,TGTGCCAGTACGGGGACCCAGTACTTC,CASTGTQYF
TRBJ2-1,few,TRBD2,TRBV11-3,TGTGCCAGCAGCTTAGCGGCGGGAGGGGACAATGAGCAGTTCTTC,CASSLAAGGDNEQFF
TRBJ1-4,few,TRBD1,TRBV27,TGTGCCAGCAGTTCCGGCGGGACAGGGAGGGAAAAACTGTTTTTT,CASSSGGTGREKLFF
TRBJ2-1,NA,NA,TRBV5-8,TGTGCCAGCAGCCTCATTATTGGGGGAGGCTCCTACAATGAGCAGTTCTTC,CASSLIIGGGSYNEQFF
TRBJ1-1,NA,TRBD1,TRBV6-5,TGTGCCAGCAGTTACGACCGGGACAGGGGGAACACTGAAGCTTTCTTT,CASSYDRDRGNTEAFF
TRBJ1-4,NA,NA,TRBV5-1,TGCGCCAGCAGCTTGGGAGCGGACACTAATGAAAAACTGTTTTTT,CASSLGADTNEKLFF
TRBJ1-5,NA,TRBD1,TRBV6-6,TGTGCCAGCAGTTCCGGGACAGGGGGCTGGCCCCAGCATTTT,CASSSGTGGWPQHF
TRBJ2-7,once,TRBD1,TRBV6-6,TGTGCCAGCAGTGGACAGGGGACCTACGAGCAGTACTTC,CASSGQGTYEQYF
TRBJ2-3,NA,TRBD2,TRBV6-1,TGTGCCAGCAGTGAAGGACTAGCGGGGGGTACAGATACGCAGTATTTT,CASSEGLAGGTDTQYF
TRBJ1-1,NA,TRBD1,TRBV15,TGTGCCACCAGCAGAGATAACAGGGGAAACACTGAAGCTTTCTTT,CATSRDNRGNTEAFF
TRBJ1-2,NA,TRBD1,TRBV10-3,TGTGCCAGCGGACAGGGGGCAGGCTACACCTTC,CASGQGAGYTF
TRBJ2-5,NA,TRBD2,TRBV19,TGTGCCAGTAGTAGCGGGAGGAGTTCCCAGTACTTC,CASSSGRSSQYF
TRBJ2-7,once,NA,TRBV6-5,TGTGCCAGCAGTTCCAAAACGGGAAGCTGGGGCTACGAGCAGTACTTC,CASSSKTGSWGYEQYF
TRBJ2-5,few,TRBD1,TRBV5-4,TGTGCCAGCAGCTCCCGCGGCAGGGGGCTCCAAGAGACCCAGTACTTC,CASSSRGRGLQETQYF
TRBJ2-1,NA,NA,TRBV2,TGTGCCAGCAGGGAGGAGACTAGGCCCGGGAATGAGCAGTTCTTC,CASREETRPGNEQFF
TRBJ2-7,NA,TRBD1,TRBV27,TGTGCCAGCAGTGATACCGGGACAGGGAACTACGAGCAGTACTTC,CASSDTGTGNYEQYF
TRBJ2-3,NA,TRBD2,TRBV7-2,TGTGCCAGCAGCTTAGAGGGAGGGCCTTCAGATACGCAGTATTTT,CASSLEGGPSDTQYF
TRBJ2-2,NA,TRBD1,TRBV19,TGTGCCAGTAGTCCGCGGACAGGTCGCGGCGGGGAGCTGTTTTTT,CASSPRTGRGGELFF
TRBJ1-1,many,NA,TRBV4-3,TGCGCCAGCAGCCAAGCGCGGAACACTGAAGCTTTCTTT,CASSQARNTEAFF
TRBJ1-3,NA,NA,TRBV6-5,TGTGCCAGCTCCCTCCGGGGGGGAAACACCATATATTTT,CASSLRGGNTIYF
TRBJ2-4,NA,TRBD1,TRBV7-9,TGTGCCAGCAGCTTAGCCGCCACAGGGGAAAGGACGAACATTCAGTACTTC,CASSLAATGERTNIQYF
TRBJ1-5,NA,TRBD1,TRBV9,TGTGCCAGCAGCGTCGGGGACAGGGGACAGCCCCAGCATTTT,CASSVGDRGQPQHF